The rows below give T cell receptor beta chains drawn from one sample of a study of early T cells in non-severe SARS-CoV-2 infection. TCRdb re-derived calls from the 5' RACE reads in MiXCR, one entry per CDR3 protein. The sample gives some 88,000 distinct CDR3 sequences, roughly 15% of which show up once; 4.5% to 6.5% is in the top ten. The sample in question was whole blood, obtained at baseline. The receptors originated from an adult who was a healthcare worker with PCR-confirmed SARS-CoV-2 infection or an uninfected control (not recorded which). Each CDR3 is given with its conserved first and last residue. The D gene is left open where the match is weak. Clone size is shown for a subset of rows, as once, few, many or a class of expanded clone.

clone_size | j_call | d_call | v_call | cdr3_nt | cdr3_aa
- | TRBJ2-1 | TRBD2 | TRBV5-1 | TGCGCCAGCAGCTCCGAAGGGACTAGCGGATACAATGAGCAGTTCTTC | CASSSEGTSGYNEQFF
few | TRBJ2-2 | - | TRBV7-2 | TGTGCCAGCAGCTTACTAGCGCAGAACACCGGGGAGCTGTTTTTT | CASSLLAQNTGELFF
few | TRBJ2-1 | - | TRBV20-1 | TGCAGTGCTAGAGTACGGCGGCCCAATGAGCAGTTCTTC | CSARVRRPNEQFF
few | TRBJ2-7 | - | TRBV12-3/TRBV12-4 | TGTGCCAGCAGTTTTGACTCCTACGAGCAGTACTTC | CASSFDSYEQYF
- | TRBJ1-4 | - | TRBV19 | TGTGCCAGTAGTAATCGACAGCCCGGTAAAGAAAAACTGTTTTTT | CASSNRQPGKEKLFF
few | TRBJ2-7 | TRBD2 | TRBV20-1 | TGCAGTGCTTCGACTAGCGGGAACGACGAGCAGTACTTC | CSASTSGNDEQYF
- | TRBJ1-5 | - | TRBV6-2/TRBV6-3 | TGTGCCAGCGGAATACCTCAGCCCCAGCATTTT | CASGIPQPQHF
few | TRBJ1-5 | - | TRBV7-2 | TGTGCCAGCAGCGAAAACTACCCAAATCAGCCCCAGCATTTT | CASSENYPNQPQHF
- | TRBJ1-2 | TRBD1 | TRBV6-1 | TGTGCCAGCAGTGAAGACCCGGGACAGAGGTTCACAGGCTACACCTTC | CASSEDPGQRFTGYTF
few | TRBJ2-7 | TRBD2 | TRBV28 | TGTGCCAGCAGTACAAGCGGGAGGAACGACGAGCAGTACTTC | CASSTSGRNDEQYF
- | TRBJ2-5 | - | TRBV3-1 | TGTGCCAGCAGCCAGTACAGTGAGACCCAGTACTTC | CASSQYSETQYF
- | TRBJ1-5 | - | TRBV4-1 | TGCGCCAGCAGCCAAGATCGGTACAATCAGCCCCAGCATTTT | CASSQDRYNQPQHF
- | TRBJ2-7 | TRBD2 | TRBV4-3 | TGCGCCAGCAGCCATTTCCTAGCGGGAAGCGGGGAGCAGTACTTC | CASSHFLAGSGEQYF
- | TRBJ2-1 | TRBD2 | TRBV7-2 | TGTGCCAGCAGTTGGGAGGCCAGCGGGAGAATTGAGCAGTTCTTC | CASSWEASGRIEQFF
- | TRBJ2-1 | - | TRBV7-9 | TGTGCCAGCAGCTCTCCGGGGGGCTCTAGAGATGAGCAGTTCTTC | CASSSPGGSRDEQFF